This TCR beta chain was retrieved from a study of CD8+ T cells in alopecia areata. Once RNA had been extracted, it was reverse transcribed into cDNA to act as the sequencing template. Method: immunoSEQ multiplex PCR; TCRdb's copy keeps in-frame clones and lacks some. The data hold around 200,000 clones, with roughly 50% observed a single time. Treatment indicated: oral pan-JAK inhibitor, 5-10 mg twice daily. The sample holds a few counts of this clone. The sample has other DNA sequences that encode this CDR3 too. CDR1 and CDR2 (germline): LGHNA, YSLEER. Trimming left V 0 bases short and J 0 bases short, with 8 bases between. This CDR3 is 15 amino acids long.

The chain couples TRBV4-3 to TRBJ1-1; no firm D call. This clonotype was obtained from a human donor with alopecia areata. Sequences were derived from CD8+ T cells sorted from blood, sampled at week 24, from a patient treated with tofacitinib. CDR3 in amino acids: CASSQDLYLNTEAFF. CDR3 sequence (DNA): TGCGCCAGCAGCCAAGATCTCTATTTGAACACTGAAGCTTTCTTT.